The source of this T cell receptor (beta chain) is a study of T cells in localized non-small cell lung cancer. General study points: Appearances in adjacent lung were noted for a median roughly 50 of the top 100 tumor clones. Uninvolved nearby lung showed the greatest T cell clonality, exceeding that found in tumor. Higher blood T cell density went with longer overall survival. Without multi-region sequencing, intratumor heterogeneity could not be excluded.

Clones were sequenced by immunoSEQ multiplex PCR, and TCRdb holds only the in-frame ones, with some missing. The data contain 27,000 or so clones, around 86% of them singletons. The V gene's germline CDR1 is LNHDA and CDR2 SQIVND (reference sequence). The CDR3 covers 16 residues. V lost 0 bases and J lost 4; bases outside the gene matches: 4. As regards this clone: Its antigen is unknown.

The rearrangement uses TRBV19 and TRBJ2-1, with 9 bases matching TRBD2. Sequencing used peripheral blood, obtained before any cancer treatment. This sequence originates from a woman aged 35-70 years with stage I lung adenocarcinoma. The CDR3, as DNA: TGTGCCAGTAGTATAGAAGGTAGCGGGGGTTACAATGAGCAGTTCTTC. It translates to CASSIEGSGGYNEQFF.